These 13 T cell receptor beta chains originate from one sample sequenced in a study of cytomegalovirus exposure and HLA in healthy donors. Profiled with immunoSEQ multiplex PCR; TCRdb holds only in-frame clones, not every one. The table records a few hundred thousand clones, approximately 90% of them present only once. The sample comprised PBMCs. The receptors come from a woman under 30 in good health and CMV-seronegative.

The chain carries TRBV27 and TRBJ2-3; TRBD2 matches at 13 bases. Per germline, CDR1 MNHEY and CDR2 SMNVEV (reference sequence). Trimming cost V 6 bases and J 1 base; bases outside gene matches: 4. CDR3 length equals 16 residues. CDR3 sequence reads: CASSPGLAGGTDTQYF. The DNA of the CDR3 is TGTGCCAGCAGCCCTGGACTAGCGGGAGGCACAGATACGCAGTATTTT.

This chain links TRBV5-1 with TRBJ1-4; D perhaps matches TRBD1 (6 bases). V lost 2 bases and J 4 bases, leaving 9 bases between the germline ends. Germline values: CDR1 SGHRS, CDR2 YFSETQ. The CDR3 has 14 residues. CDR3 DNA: TGCGCCAGCAGCTTAACGGACAGTAATGAAAAACTGTTTTTT. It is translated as CASSLTDSNEKLFF. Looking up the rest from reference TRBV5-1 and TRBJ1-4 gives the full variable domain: KAGVTQTPRYLIKTRGQQVTLSCSPISGHRSVSWYQQTPGQGLQFLFEYFSETQRNKGNFPGRFSGRQFSNSRSEMNVSTLELGDSALYLCASSLTDSNEKLFFGSGTQLSVL.

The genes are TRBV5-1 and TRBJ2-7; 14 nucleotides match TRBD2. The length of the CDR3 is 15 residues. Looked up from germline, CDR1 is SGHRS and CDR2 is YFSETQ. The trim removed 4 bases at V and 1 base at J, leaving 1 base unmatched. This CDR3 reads CASSGTSGGSYEQYF. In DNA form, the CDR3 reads TGCGCCAGCAGCGGGACTAGCGGGGGATCCTACGAGCAGTACTTC.

Here the CDR3 reads CASSTGLAVRDTQYF. CDR3 sequence (DNA): TGTGCCAGCAGCACGGGACTAGCGGTCCGGGATACGCAGTATTTT. This rearrangement joins TRBV21-1 to TRBJ2-3; the D call in the table, TRBD2, was not verified against the DNA. TRBV21-1 is a listed pseudogene. CDR3 length: 15 residues.

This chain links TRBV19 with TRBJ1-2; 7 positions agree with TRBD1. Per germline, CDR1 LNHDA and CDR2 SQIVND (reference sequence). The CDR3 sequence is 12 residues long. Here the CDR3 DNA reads TGTGCAGAGGGGGGACAGCACTATGGCTACACCTTC. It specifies CAEGGQHYGYTF.

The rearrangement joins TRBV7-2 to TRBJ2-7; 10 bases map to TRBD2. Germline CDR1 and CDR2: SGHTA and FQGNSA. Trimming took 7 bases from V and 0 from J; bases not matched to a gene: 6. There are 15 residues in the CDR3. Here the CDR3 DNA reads TGTGCCAGCACCTCAATAGCGGGAGGCTCCTACGAGCAGTACTTC. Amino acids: CASTSIAGGSYEQYF. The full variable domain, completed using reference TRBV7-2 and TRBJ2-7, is GAGVSQSPSNKVTEKGKDVELRCDPISGHTALYWYRQSLGQGLEFLIYFQGNSAPDKSGLPSDRFSAERTGGSVSTLTIQRTQQEDSAVYLCASTSIAGGSYEQYFGPGTRLTVT.

The CDR3 coding sequence is TGTGCCAGCATTAGGACCGGGACAGCCTACAATGAGCAGTTCTTC. The encoded protein is CASIRTGTAYNEQFF. The chain combines TRBV5-6 with TRBJ2-1, with TRBD1 matching over 7 bases. The V gene's germline CDR1 is SGHDT and CDR2 YYEEEE. The CDR3 runs to 15 residues. Unmatched junction bases numbered 8, after V lost 6 bases and J lost 2 bases.

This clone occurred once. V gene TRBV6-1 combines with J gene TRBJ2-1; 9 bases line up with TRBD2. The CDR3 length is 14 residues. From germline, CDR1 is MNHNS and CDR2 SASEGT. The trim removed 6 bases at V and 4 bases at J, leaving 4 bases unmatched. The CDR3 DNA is TGTGCCAGCAGGTCTAGCGGGGAATACAATGAGCAGTTCTTC. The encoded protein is CASRSSGEYNEQFF.

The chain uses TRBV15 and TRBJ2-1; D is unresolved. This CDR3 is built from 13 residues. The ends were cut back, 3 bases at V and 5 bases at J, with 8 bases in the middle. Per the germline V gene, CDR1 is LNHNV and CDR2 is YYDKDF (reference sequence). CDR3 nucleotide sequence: TGTGCCACCAGCAGTCCCTTCCACAATGAGCAGTTCTTC. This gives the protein CATSSPFHNEQFF.

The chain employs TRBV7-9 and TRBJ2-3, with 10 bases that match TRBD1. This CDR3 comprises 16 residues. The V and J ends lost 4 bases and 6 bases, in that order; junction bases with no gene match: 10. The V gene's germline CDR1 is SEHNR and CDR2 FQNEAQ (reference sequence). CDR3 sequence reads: CASSSYRDRGRDTQYF. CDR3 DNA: TGTGCCAGCAGCTCATACCGGGACAGGGGAAGGGATACGCAGTATTTT.

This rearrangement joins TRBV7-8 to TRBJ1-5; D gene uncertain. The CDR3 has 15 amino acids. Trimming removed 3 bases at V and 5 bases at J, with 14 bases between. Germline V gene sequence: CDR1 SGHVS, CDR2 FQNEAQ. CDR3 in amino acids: CASSFVREGDQPQHF. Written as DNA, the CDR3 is TGTGCCAGCAGCTTTGTTCGGGAAGGAGATCAGCCCCAGCATTTT.

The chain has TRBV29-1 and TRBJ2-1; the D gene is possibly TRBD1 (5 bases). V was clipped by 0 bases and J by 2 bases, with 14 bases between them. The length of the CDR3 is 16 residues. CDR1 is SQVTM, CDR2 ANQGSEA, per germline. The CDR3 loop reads CSVEEGRARPYNEQFF. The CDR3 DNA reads TGCAGCGTTGAAGAGGGGCGTGCCCGCCCCTACAATGAGCAGTTCTTC.

The CDR3 nucleotides are TGTGCCAGCAGCCCCGGGACAGAGTTTCACGAGCAGTACTTC. Translating gives CASSPGTEFHEQYF. The chain is built from TRBV5-4 and TRBJ2-7, with 7 bases fitting TRBD1. V trimming: 4 bases; J trimming: 5 bases; junction bases outside the gene matches: 9. Germline V gene lookup returns CDR1 SGHNT and CDR2 YYREEE (reference sequence). This CDR3 is built from 14 residues.